This T cell receptor (beta chain) was observed in a study of blood T cell repertoires in COVID-19. Study background: Samples came from the United States, Italy and Spain, spanning acute and convalescent COVID-19. In each case, the material was cDNA or gDNA derived from T cells, B-cell-depleted T cells, or PBMCs.

There are 14 residues in the CDR3. Looked up from germline, CDR1 is LGHDT and CDR2 is YNNKEL (reference sequence). As handled by the study authors: Nucleated cell counts were estimated from reference gene primer amplification. Only in-frame clones appear in the TCRdb table, and some are missing; sequencing was by immunoSEQ multiplex PCR. The V and J calls and the clone size are those of that table, but D and trimming were determined from the DNA. This table has about 130,000 clones, about 90% appearing once. On this clone itself: The junction does not match germline at one end; this may be a read error.

The TCR comes from a woman aged 60 to 75 with acute or convalescent COVID-19. The sequenced sample was peripheral blood. J is TRBJ2-2 and V is TRBV3-1 (or the pseudogene TRBV3-2), with D maybe TRBD2 (6 bases). The chain's CDR3 is CASSLAANTGKLFF. Written as DNA, the CDR3 is TGTGCCAGCAGCCTAGCGGCGAACACCGGGAAGCTGTTTTTT.